Here is one T cell receptor (beta chain) with its context. Antigen unknown. Produced via immunoSEQ multiplex PCR; TCRdb's table is partial and in-frame only. The repertoire holds about 30,000 clones, roughly 80% seen once, with less than 7% in the top ten. The CDR3 has 16 residues. Looked up from germline, CDR1 is MGHDK and CDR2 is SYGVNS. V lost 4 bases and J lost 0, with 13 bases in between. The sample belongs to a study of Siglec-9 on CD8 T cells in melanoma. Whole-study findings and limits: An effector memory CD8+ T-cell subset seemingly accumulating in melanoma was reportedly marked and regulated by Siglec-9.

Sequencing was carried out using Siglec-9- CD8+ T cells sorted from blood. This clonotype was obtained from a human donor in good health. The chain employs TRBV25-1 and TRBJ2-4; no firm D call. CDR3 sequence: CASSAVSELAKNIQYF. The CDR3 nucleotides read TGTGCCAGCAGTGCCGTTAGTGAATTAGCCAAAAACATTCAGTACTTC.